This TCR beta chain came from a study of cytomegalovirus exposure and HLA in healthy donors. A word on this clone: Its antigen is unknown.

PCR involved 60 Vbeta and 13 Jbeta primers. Produced via immunoSEQ multiplex PCR; TCRdb's table is partial and in-frame only. The sample lists about 230,000 clones, roughly 79% occurring once. The study's findings and limits: It was reportedly the case that the classifier diagnosed cytomegalovirus status with high specificity and sensitivity. Several of the most significant clusters were apparently associated with common viral pathogens in a later analysis.

Germline CDR1 is SGHRS and CDR2 is YFSETQ. The ends lost 4 bases at V and 5 bases at J; junction bases unmatched: 5. This CDR3 has 13 residues. This clonotype was obtained from a middle-aged woman in good health and CMV-seronegative. The genes are TRBV5-1 and TRBJ1-2; 7 nucleotides line up with TRBD1. The sequenced sample consisted of PBMCs. The CDR3 DNA reads as TGCGCCAGCAGCCTTGGGACAGAGTATGGCTACACCTTC. It encodes CASSLGTEYGYTF.